The rows below give T cell receptor beta chains drawn from one sample of a study of response to subunit inactivated influenza vaccine. TCRdb called the RT-PCR reads again in MiXCR, with one record for every CDR3 protein. The sample includes over 750,000 distinct CDR3 sequences, 20% to 25% of them seen just once. Here the sequenced sample was PBMCs from blood, taken 5 to 6 days after vaccination. The receptors stem from a man aged 50 to 60 who received an inactivated influenza vaccine. CDR3s include the opening cysteine and the closing phenylalanine or tryptophan. The order of the fields is D gene, V gene, J gene, clone size, CDR3 protein, CDR3 DNA. D genes are given only for firm matches. Part of the rows lack a size; the others show once, few, many or a class for expanded clones.

d_call: NA
v_call: TRBV6-1
j_call: TRBJ2-7
clone_size: few
cdr3_aa: CASRADSFYEQYF
cdr3_nt: TGTGCCAGCAGAGCGGACAGTTTCTACGAGCAGTACTTC

d_call: NA
v_call: TRBV12-3/TRBV12-4
j_call: TRBJ2-5
clone_size: many
cdr3_aa: CASFRTPGETQYF
cdr3_nt: TGTGCCAGCTTTCGGACACCTGGGGAGACCCAGTACTTC

d_call: NA
v_call: TRBV12-3/TRBV12-4
j_call: TRBJ2-6
clone_size: NA
cdr3_aa: CASSFGVSGANVLTF
cdr3_nt: TGTGCCAGCAGTTTCGGCGTCTCTGGGGCCAACGTCCTGACTTTC

d_call: TRBD2
v_call: TRBV28
j_call: TRBJ2-1
clone_size: NA
cdr3_aa: CASSIMGTSPYNEQFF
cdr3_nt: TGTGCCAGCAGTATTATGGGGACTAGCCCCTACAATGAGCAGTTCTTC

d_call: TRBD2
v_call: TRBV7-2
j_call: TRBJ2-1
clone_size: NA
cdr3_aa: CASSYRSSAGYNEQFF
cdr3_nt: TGTGCCAGCAGCTATAGGTCATCAGCGGGGTACAATGAGCAGTTCTTC

d_call: TRBD1
v_call: TRBV29-1
j_call: TRBJ2-1
clone_size: few
cdr3_aa: CSVEVPGQGTYNEQFF
cdr3_nt: TGCAGCGTTGAAGTCCCGGGACAGGGAACCTACAATGAGCAGTTCTTC

d_call: NA
v_call: TRBV11-2
j_call: TRBJ2-1
clone_size: NA
cdr3_aa: CASSRGASSSYNEQFF
cdr3_nt: TGTGCCAGCAGCCGAGGGGCGTCGAGCTCCTACAATGAGCAGTTCTTC

d_call: NA
v_call: TRBV28
j_call: TRBJ2-3
clone_size: few
cdr3_aa: CASSPRVGTDTQYF
cdr3_nt: TGTGCCAGCAGTCCCCGTGTCGGCACAGATACGCAGTATTTT

d_call: TRBD1
v_call: TRBV20-1
j_call: TRBJ1-4
clone_size: NA
cdr3_aa: CSARVRTGAEKLFF
cdr3_nt: TGCAGTGCTAGAGTCCGGACAGGGGCTGAAAAACTGTTTTTT

d_call: TRBD1
v_call: TRBV5-5
j_call: TRBJ2-1
clone_size: NA
cdr3_aa: CASSGTRGPYNEQFF
cdr3_nt: TGTGCCAGCAGCGGGACCAGGGGGCCCTACAATGAGCAGTTCTTC